A selection of T cell receptor beta chains follows, all from one sample in a study of PD-L1 blockade in urothelial cancer. The assay was immunoSEQ multiplex PCR, and TCRdb's table has in-frame clones only and misses some. This sample carries roughly 56,000 clones, approximately 80% of them seen once, and the ten largest clones take 4.5%. The sample here was PBMCs, taken around atezolizumab (anti-PD-L1) treatment. The receptors were gathered from a man in his 70s with urothelial cancer. The CDR3 runs from the conserved cysteine through the conserved F or W. The order of the fields is J gene, CDR3 length, V gene, clone size, D gene, CDR3 protein, CDR3 DNA. The D gene is left open where the match is weak. Size values are once, few and many counts, or a class for expanded clones, and some rows have none.

J: TRBJ2-1; length: 14; V: TRBV7-9; size: .; D: TRBD2; CDR3: CASSSGTTYNEQFF; DNA: TGTGCCAGCAGCTCCGGGACTACCTACAATGAGCAGTTCTTC
J: TRBJ2-1; length: 12; V: TRBV5-1; size: .; D: .; CDR3: CASSPDSGEQFF; DNA: TGCGCCAGCAGCCCCGACTCCGGGGAGCAGTTCTTC
J: TRBJ2-1; length: 13; V: TRBV6-6; size: .; D: TRBD2; CDR3: CASRKRGYNEQFF; DNA: TGTGCCAGCAGGAAGCGGGGCTACAATGAGCAGTTCTTC
J: TRBJ1-2; length: 12; V: TRBV2; size: .; D: .; CDR3: CASSVRGGGYTF; DNA: TGTGCCAGCAGTGTAAGGGGCGGTGGCTACACCTTC
J: TRBJ1-1; length: 14; V: TRBV9; size: once; D: .; CDR3: CASSSTIRDTEAFF; DNA: TGTGCCAGCAGCTCTACTATCCGGGACACTGAAGCTTTCTTT
J: TRBJ2-3; length: 14; V: TRBV6-5; size: .; D: .; CDR3: CASSYSPETDTQYF; DNA: TGTGCCAGCAGTTACTCCCCGGAGACGGATACGCAGTATTTT
J: TRBJ2-7; length: 13; V: TRBV10-2; size: once; D: TRBD1; CDR3: CASSEPDRDEQYF; DNA: TGCGCCAGCAGTGAACCAGACAGGGACGAGCAGTACTTC
J: TRBJ1-4; length: 13; V: TRBV30; size: once; D: .; CDR3: CAWSGQGYEKLFF; DNA: TGTGCCTGGAGTGGTCAGGGGTATGAAAAACTGTTTTTT
J: TRBJ2-7; length: 12; V: TRBV2; size: .; D: TRBD1; CDR3: CASTPGTGEEYF; DNA: TGTGCCAGCACCCCCGGGACAGGGGAGGAGTACTTC
J: TRBJ1-1; length: 13; V: TRBV30; size: .; D: TRBD1; CDR3: CAWSMTGTTEAFF; DNA: TGTGCCTGGAGTATGACAGGGACGACTGAAGCTTTCTTT
J: TRBJ2-7; length: 14; V: TRBV7-2; size: .; D: .; CDR3: CASSALAGPYEQYF; DNA: TGTGCCAGCAGCGCGCTGGCGGGGCCCTACGAGCAGTACTTC
J: TRBJ2-1; length: 15; V: TRBV4-2; size: .; D: .; CDR3: CASSQELKTYNEQFF; DNA: TGTGCCAGCAGCCAGGAACTAAAAACCTACAATGAGCAGTTCTTC
J: TRBJ1-5; length: 14; V: TRBV10-3; size: .; D: .; CDR3: CAISEWQGNQPQHF; DNA: TGTGCCATCAGTGAGTGGCAGGGAAATCAGCCCCAGCATTTT
J: TRBJ2-1; length: 16; V: TRBV6-6; size: .; D: .; CDR3: CASSYSWGESYNEQFF; DNA: TGTGCCAGCAGTTACTCCTGGGGGGAGTCCTACAATGAGCAGTTCTTC
J: TRBJ1-2; length: 13; V: TRBV11-2; size: few; D: .; CDR3: CASSFPGNYGYTF; DNA: TGTGCCAGCAGCTTCCCGGGAAACTATGGCTACACCTTC
J: TRBJ2-6; length: 18; V: TRBV28; size: .; D: TRBD1; CDR3: CASSLFETGVSGANVLTF; DNA: TGTGCCAGCAGTTTATTCGAGACAGGGGTATCTGGGGCCAACGTCCTGACTTTC
J: TRBJ2-5; length: 14; V: TRBV10-3; size: .; D: TRBD1; CDR3: CAISGTTGGETQYF; DNA: TGTGCCATCAGTGGGACGACAGGGGGAGAGACCCAGTACTTC
J: TRBJ1-5; length: 13; V: TRBV5-1; size: .; D: .; CDR3: CASSLGADQPQHF; DNA: TGCGCCAGCAGCTTAGGGGCGGATCAGCCCCAGCATTTT
J: TRBJ2-7; length: 15; V: TRBV6-1; size: once; D: TRBD2; CDR3: CASTRPTSGIYEQYF; DNA: TGTGCCAGCACCCGACCCACTAGCGGGATATACGAGCAGTACTTC
J: TRBJ2-3; length: 13; V: TRBV19; size: .; D: .; CDR3: CASSIVLYDTQYF; DNA: TGTGCCAGTAGTATTGTCCTTTATGATACGCAGTATTTT
J: TRBJ2-2; length: 14; V: TRBV6-4; size: .; D: TRBD2; CDR3: CASRRTSWTGELFF; DNA: TGTGCCAGCAGGCGGACTAGCTGGACCGGGGAGCTGTTTTTT
J: TRBJ1-1; length: 13; V: TRBV5-1; size: .; D: .; CDR3: CASSGQSNTEAFF; DNA: TGCGCCAGCAGCGGACAGTCGAACACTGAAGCTTTCTTT
J: TRBJ2-2; length: 14; V: TRBV7-2; size: .; D: .; CDR3: CASSYARNTGELFF; DNA: TGTGCCAGCAGCTATGCCAGGAACACCGGGGAGCTGTTTTTT
J: TRBJ1-1; length: 13; V: TRBV7-9; size: .; D: .; CDR3: CASSRETNTEAFF; DNA: TGTGCCAGCAGCCGGGAGACGAACACTGAAGCTTTCTTT
J: TRBJ1-2; length: 13; V: TRBV30; size: .; D: TRBD1; CDR3: CAWRTGGGDGYTF; DNA: TGTGCCTGGAGGACTGGAGGGGGCGATGGCTACACCTTC
J: TRBJ1-2; length: 17; V: TRBV7-2; size: .; D: TRBD1; CDR3: CASSARQGSDRNYGYTF; DNA: TGTGCCAGCAGCGCCCGACAGGGCTCCGACCGTAACTATGGCTACACCTTC